The present T cell receptor (beta chain) was sequenced within a study of shared clonotypes between healthy human individuals. Across the study: Each donor's CD4 naive and CD4 memory cells filled three plates apiece, CD8 naive two, and CD8 memory one.

It was CD45RO-negative cells, positively selected for CCR7, that made up naive CD8 cells, with terminally differentiated effector memory CD45RA+ cells excluded. Trimming shortened V by 10 bases and J by 0 bases, and 4 bases separated the two germline ends. The germline gives CDR1 MNHEY, CDR2 SMNVEV (reference sequence). The CDR3 covers 11 residues. Repertoires were generated with immunoSEQ multiplex PCR, while TCRdb's copy carries only in-frame clones and drops some. The profile covers millions of clones, with about 95% appearing a single time and 0.85% to 1.3% taken by the ten largest. The V and J genes are TRBV27 and TRBJ1-3; no clear D. The sequence derives from a man between 18 and 35 years old in good health. Sequenced sample: naive CD8+ T cells sorted from blood. The CDR3 DNA sequence: TGTGCCATTGCCTCTGGAAACACCATATATTTT. This encodes CAIASGNTIYF.